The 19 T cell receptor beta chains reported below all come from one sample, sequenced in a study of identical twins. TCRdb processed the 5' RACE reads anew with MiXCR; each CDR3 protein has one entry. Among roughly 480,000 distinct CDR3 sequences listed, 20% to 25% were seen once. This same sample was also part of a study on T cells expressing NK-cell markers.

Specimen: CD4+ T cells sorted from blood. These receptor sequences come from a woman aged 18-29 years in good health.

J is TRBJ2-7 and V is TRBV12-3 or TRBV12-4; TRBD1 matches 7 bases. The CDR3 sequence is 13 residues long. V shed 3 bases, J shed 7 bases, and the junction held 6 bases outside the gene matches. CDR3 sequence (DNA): TGTGCCAGCAGTTTTGGCAGGGGGTTAGAGCAGTACTTC. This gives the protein CASSFGRGLEQYF.

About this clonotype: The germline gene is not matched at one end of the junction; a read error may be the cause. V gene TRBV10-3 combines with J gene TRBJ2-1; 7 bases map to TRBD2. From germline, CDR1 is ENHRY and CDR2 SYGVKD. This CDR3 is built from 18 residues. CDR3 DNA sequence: TGTGCCTTCAGTCCCCCCCCGCAAGGGGCGGGAGTTGGCAATGAGCAGTTCTTC. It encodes CAFSPPPQGAGVGNEQFF.

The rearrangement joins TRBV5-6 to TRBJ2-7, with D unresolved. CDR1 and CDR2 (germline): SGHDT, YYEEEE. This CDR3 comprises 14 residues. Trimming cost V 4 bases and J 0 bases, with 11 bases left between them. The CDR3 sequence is CASSLNVLSYEQYF. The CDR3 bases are TGTGCCAGCAGCCTGAACGTCCTCTCCTACGAGCAGTACTTC.

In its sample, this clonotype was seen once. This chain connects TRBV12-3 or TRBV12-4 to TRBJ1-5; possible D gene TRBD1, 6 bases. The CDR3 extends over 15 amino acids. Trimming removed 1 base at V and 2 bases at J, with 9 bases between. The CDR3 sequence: CASSLGTARNQPQHF. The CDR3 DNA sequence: TGTGCCAGCAGTTTAGGGACAGCACGCAATCAGCCCCAGCATTTT.

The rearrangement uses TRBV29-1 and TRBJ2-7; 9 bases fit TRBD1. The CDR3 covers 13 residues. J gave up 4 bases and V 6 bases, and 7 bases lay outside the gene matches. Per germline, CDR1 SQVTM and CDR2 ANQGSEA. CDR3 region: CSVTGQGEYEQYF. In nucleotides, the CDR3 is TGCAGCGTGACGGGACAGGGCGAGTACGAGCAGTACTTC.

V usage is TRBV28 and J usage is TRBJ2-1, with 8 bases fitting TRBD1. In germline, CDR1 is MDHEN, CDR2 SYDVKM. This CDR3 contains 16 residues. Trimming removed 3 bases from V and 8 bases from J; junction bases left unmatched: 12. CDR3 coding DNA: TGTGCCAGCAGTTTGTCTGGGACAGGAGGACCCGATGAGCAGTTCTTC. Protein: CASSLSGTGGPDEQFF.

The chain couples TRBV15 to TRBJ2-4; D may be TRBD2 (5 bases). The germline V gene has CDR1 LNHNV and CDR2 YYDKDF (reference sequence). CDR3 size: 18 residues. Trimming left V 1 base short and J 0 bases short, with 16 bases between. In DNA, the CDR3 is TGTGCCACCAGCAGAGGAATGGACTTATTTCCAGCCAAAAACATTCAGTACTTC. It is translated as CATSRGMDLFPAKNIQYF.

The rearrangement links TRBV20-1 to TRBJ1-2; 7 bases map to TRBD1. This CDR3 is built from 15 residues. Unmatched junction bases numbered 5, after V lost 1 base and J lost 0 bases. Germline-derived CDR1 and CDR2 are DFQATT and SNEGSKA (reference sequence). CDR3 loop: CSARVPGQPNYGYTF. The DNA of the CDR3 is TGCAGTGCTAGAGTTCCGGGACAGCCTAACTATGGCTACACCTTC.

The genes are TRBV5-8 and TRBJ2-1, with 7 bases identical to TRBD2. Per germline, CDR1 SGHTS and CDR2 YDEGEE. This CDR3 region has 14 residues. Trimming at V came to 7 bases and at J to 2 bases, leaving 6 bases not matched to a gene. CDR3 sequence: CASGPGLAYNEQFF. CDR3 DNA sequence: TGTGCCAGCGGCCCTGGACTAGCCTACAATGAGCAGTTCTTC.

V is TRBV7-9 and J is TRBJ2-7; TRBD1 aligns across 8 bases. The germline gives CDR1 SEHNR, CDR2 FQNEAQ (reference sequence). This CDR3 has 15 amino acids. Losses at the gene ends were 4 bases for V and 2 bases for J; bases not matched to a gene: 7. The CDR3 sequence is CASSSSGGPTYEQYF. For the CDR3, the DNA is TGTGCCAGCAGCTCATCAGGGGGCCCTACCTACGAGCAGTACTTC.

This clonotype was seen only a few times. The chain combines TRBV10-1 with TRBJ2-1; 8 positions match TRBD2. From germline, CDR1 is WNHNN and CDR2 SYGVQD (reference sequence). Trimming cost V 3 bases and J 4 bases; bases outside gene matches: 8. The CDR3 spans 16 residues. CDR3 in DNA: TGCGCCAGCAGTGATTCTAGCGGGTTTTCGTACAATGAGCAGTTCTTC. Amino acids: CASSDSSGFSYNEQFF.

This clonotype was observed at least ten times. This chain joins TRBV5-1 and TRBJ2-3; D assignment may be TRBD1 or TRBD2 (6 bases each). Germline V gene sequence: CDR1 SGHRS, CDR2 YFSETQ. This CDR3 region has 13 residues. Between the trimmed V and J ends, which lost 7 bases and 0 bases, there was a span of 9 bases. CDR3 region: CASRRGSTDTQYF. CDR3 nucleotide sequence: TGCGCCAGCCGGAGGGGGAGCACAGATACGCAGTATTTT. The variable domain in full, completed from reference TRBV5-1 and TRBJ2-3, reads KAGVTQTPRYLIKTRGQQVTLSCSPISGHRSVSWYQQTPGQGLQFLFEYFSETQRNKGNFPGRFSGRQFSNSRSEMNVSTLELGDSALYLCASRRGSTDTQYFGPGTRLTVL.

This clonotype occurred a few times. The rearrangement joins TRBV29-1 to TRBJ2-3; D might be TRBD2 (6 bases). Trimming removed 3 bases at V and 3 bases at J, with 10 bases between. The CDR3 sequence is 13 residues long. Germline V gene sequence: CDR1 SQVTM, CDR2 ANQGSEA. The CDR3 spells CSVDGGGTDTQYF. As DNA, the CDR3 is TGCAGCGTTGACGGGGGAGGAACAGATACGCAGTATTTT.

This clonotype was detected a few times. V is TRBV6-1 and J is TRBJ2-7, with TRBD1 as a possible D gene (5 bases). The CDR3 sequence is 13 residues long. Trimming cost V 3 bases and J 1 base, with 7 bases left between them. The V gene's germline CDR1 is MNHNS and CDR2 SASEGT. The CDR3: CASSDDSSYEQYF. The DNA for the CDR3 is TGTGCCAGCAGTGACGACAGTTCCTACGAGCAGTACTTC.

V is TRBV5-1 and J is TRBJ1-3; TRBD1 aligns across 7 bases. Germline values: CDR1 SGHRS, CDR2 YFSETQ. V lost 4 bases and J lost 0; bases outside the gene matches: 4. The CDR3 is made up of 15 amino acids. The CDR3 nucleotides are TGCGCCAGCAGCGTGGGACAGCTCTCTGGAAACACCATATATTTT. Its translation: CASSVGQLSGNTIYF.

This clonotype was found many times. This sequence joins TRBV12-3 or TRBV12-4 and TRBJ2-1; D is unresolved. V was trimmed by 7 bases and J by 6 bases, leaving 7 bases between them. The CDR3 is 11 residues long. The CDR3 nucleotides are TGTGCCAGCACCCTCTTCAATGAGCAGTTCTTC. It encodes CASTLFNEQFF.

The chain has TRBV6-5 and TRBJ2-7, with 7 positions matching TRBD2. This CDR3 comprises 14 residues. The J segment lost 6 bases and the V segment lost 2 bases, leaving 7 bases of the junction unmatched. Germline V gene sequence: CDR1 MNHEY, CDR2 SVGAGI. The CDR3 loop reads CASSYPGGLREQYF. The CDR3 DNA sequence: TGTGCCAGCAGTTACCCGGGGGGACTCCGCGAGCAGTACTTC.

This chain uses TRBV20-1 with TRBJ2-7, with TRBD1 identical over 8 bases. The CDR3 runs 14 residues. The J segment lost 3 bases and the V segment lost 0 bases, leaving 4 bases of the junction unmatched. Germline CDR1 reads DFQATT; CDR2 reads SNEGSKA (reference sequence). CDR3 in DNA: TGCAGTGCTAGAGATCAGGGGGCCGGCTACGAGCAGTACTTC. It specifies CSARDQGAGYEQYF.

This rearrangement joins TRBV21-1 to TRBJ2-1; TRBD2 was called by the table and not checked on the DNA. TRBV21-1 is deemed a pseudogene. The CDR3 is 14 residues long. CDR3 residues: CAIPRGRVIDEQFF. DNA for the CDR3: TGTGCCATCCCGAGGGGGAGGGTAATCGATGAGCAGTTCTTC.